Each of the 32 T cell receptor beta chains below was sequenced from the same sample in a study of OX40 agonist ivuxolimab in advanced cancers. Here immunoSEQ multiplex PCR was the method, and the copy in TCRdb shows in-frame clones only, minus some. This sample has more than 20,000 clones; around four fifths occur once, and the top ten carry about 35%. Sequenced material: CD4+ or CD8+ T cells sorted from blood, taken in a trial of the OX40 agonist ivuxolimab. The source of these receptors is an adult with an advanced solid tumor such as melanoma, head and neck, liver or kidney cancer.

The chain links TRBV10-3 to TRBJ2-1, with 12 bases lining up with TRBD2. The V gene's germline CDR1 is ENHRY and CDR2 SYGVKD. Trimming took 10 bases from V and 8 from J; bases not matched to a gene: 9. The CDR3 sequence is 14 residues long. CDR3 sequence (DNA): TGTGCCACCCGACCTAGCGGGAGGGCGGATGAGCAGTTCTTC. Translated: CATRPSGRADEQFF.

This clone was seen a few times. The chain employs TRBV2 and TRBJ1-6, with D perhaps TRBD1 (6 bases). CDR3 size: 15 residues. Germline-derived CDR1 and CDR2 are SNHLY and FYNNEI. V was trimmed by 2 bases and J by 7 bases, leaving 12 bases between them. The CDR3 DNA is TGTGCCAGCAGTGAAAGGGCAGGGGAAAATTCACCCCTCCACTTT. Protein product: CASSERAGENSPLHF.

The rearrangement links TRBV5-4 to TRBJ2-3, with 9 bases aligning to TRBD2. The germline V gene encodes CDR1 SGHNT and CDR2 YYREEE (reference sequence). V gave up 4 bases and J gave up 4 bases; unmatched junction bases: 10. This CDR3 has 16 amino acids. CDR3 DNA: TGTGCCAGCAGCGCGGGAGGGCCCCTTTACCCAGATACGCAGTATTTT. Protein: CASSAGGPLYPDTQYF.

This chain uses TRBV5-4 with TRBJ2-3; the match to TRBD2 covers 10 bases. Germline assignment: CDR1 SGHNT and CDR2 YYREEE (reference sequence). The CDR3 length is 18 residues. Unmatched junction bases numbered 11, after V lost 4 bases and J lost 0 bases. Written as DNA, the CDR3 is TGTGCCAGCAGCCAAGATTATAGGACTAGCGGTAGCACAGATACGCAGTATTTT. Protein sequence: CASSQDYRTSGSTDTQYF.

The count of this clone is one. The genes are TRBV2 and TRBJ2-2, with 13 nucleotides matching TRBD2. V dropped 6 bases and J dropped 5; count of bases not matched to a gene: 9. CDR1 and CDR2 (germline): SNHLY, FYNNEI. The CDR3 runs 17 residues. The CDR3 loop reads CASRHGLAGVITGELFF. In DNA, the CDR3 is TGTGCCAGCAGGCACGGACTAGCGGGAGTTATAACCGGGGAGCTGTTTTTT.

The rearrangement joins TRBV6-1 to TRBJ2-5; 8 nucleotides agree with TRBD2. The trim removed 2 bases at V and 5 bases at J, leaving 13 bases unmatched. Germline V gene sequence: CDR1 MNHNS, CDR2 SASEGT. This CDR3 region has 17 residues. The CDR3 region is CASSEYSGGRFHETQYF. The DNA of the CDR3 is TGTGCCAGCAGTGAATATTCTGGCGGGAGGTTTCATGAGACCCAGTACTTC.

The chain links TRBV7-8 to TRBJ2-5; D is perhaps TRBD2 (5 bases). Between the trimmed V and J ends, which lost 5 bases and 0 bases, there was a span of 13 bases. Per germline, CDR1 SGHVS and CDR2 FQNEAQ. The CDR3 is 15 residues long. The CDR3 reads CASSPLGRDQETQYF. As DNA, the CDR3 is TGTGCCAGCAGCCCGCTTGGGCGGGACCAAGAGACCCAGTACTTC.

The chain joins TRBV5-5 to TRBJ2-3, with D maybe TRBD2 (5 bases). CDR3 size: 15 residues. Germline-derived CDR1 and CDR2 are SGHKS and YYEKEE (reference sequence). Trimming removed 1 base at V and 5 bases at J, with 14 bases between. In nucleotides, the CDR3 is TGTGCCAGCAGCTTGTACGGGGAGCCTGGAGATACGCAGTATTTT. As protein: CASSLYGEPGDTQYF.

This clone was seen once. The gene calls are TRBV19 and TRBJ2-1; tentative D call: TRBD1 (6 bases). The CDR3 has 15 amino acids. Germline CDR1 LNHDA, CDR2 SQIVND (reference sequence). Trimming left V 5 bases short and J 7 bases short, with 18 bases between. The CDR3 loop is CASSYVGEGGNEQFF. CDR3 nucleotides: TGTGCCAGTAGTTATGTCGGGGAAGGGGGAAATGAGCAGTTCTTC.

V is TRBV7-9 and J is TRBJ2-7, with D possibly called TRBD1 or TRBD2 (5 bases each). V lost 6 bases to trimming and J lost 4 bases, with 19 bases between them. Germline CDR1 reads SEHNR; CDR2 reads FQNEAQ (reference sequence). This CDR3 comprises 15 residues. The CDR3 sequence is CASRAGTDPRYEQYF. DNA for the CDR3: TGTGCCAGCAGGGCCGGGACCGATCCTCGGTACGAGCAGTACTTC.

V and J are TRBV27 and TRBJ2-3; no clear D gene. The germline V and J ends were trimmed by 10 bases and 6 bases, with 11 bases remaining between them. The V gene's germline CDR1 is MNHEY and CDR2 SMNVEV (reference sequence). The CDR3 spans 11 residues. CDR3 amino acids: CATLKEDTQYF. The CDR3 DNA follows: TGTGCCACCCTTAAGGAGGATACGCAGTATTTT.

This chain joins TRBV28 and TRBJ1-3; a possible D gene is TRBD1 (5 bases). V lost 1 base and J lost 0, with 13 bases in between. From germline, CDR1 is MDHEN and CDR2 SYDVKM. The CDR3 length is 17 residues. DNA for the CDR3: TGTGCCAGCAGTTTATCTCCCGGGGCCCTCTCTGGAAACACCATATATTTT. Protein sequence: CASSLSPGALSGNTIYF.

The gene calls are TRBV9 and TRBJ2-1; 7 bases line up with TRBD2. CDR1 SGDLS and CDR2 YYNGEE come from the germline V gene. This CDR3 comprises 13 residues. V lost 3 bases and J lost 7; bases outside the gene matches: 4. The CDR3 is CASSEGGRNEQFF. Here the CDR3 DNA reads TGTGCCAGCAGCGAGGGAGGGCGAAATGAGCAGTTCTTC. The full variable domain, completed using reference TRBV9 and TRBJ2-1, is DSGVTQTPKHLITATGQRVTLRCSPRSGDLSVYWYQQSLDQGLQFLIQYYNGEERAKGNILERFSAQQFPDLHSELNLSSLELGDSALYFCASSEGGRNEQFFGPGTRLTVL.

On this clone: The same CDR3 also results from other DNA sequences found in this sample. The rearrangement uses TRBV4-1 and TRBJ2-7, with TRBD2 matching over 9 bases. J lost 4 bases, V lost 3 bases, and 4 bases had no gene match. Per germline, CDR1 MGHRA and CDR2 YSYEKL. CDR3 length: 14 residues. The CDR3 region is CASSHPGLAYEQYF. CDR3 DNA sequence: TGCGCCAGCAGCCACCCGGGACTAGCTTACGAGCAGTACTTC.

The chain links TRBV5-1 to TRBJ2-7; 12 bases map to TRBD2. CDR1 and CDR2 from the germline V gene are SGHRS and YFSETQ. There are 15 residues in the CDR3. Trimming at V came to 3 bases and at J to 5 bases, leaving 6 bases not matched to a gene. The CDR3 bases are TGCGCCAGCAGCTACAGACTAGCGGGAGCCCACGAGCAGTACTTC. Its protein product is CASSYRLAGAHEQYF.

The rearrangement links TRBV9 to TRBJ1-4; D unresolved. Germline V gene lookup returns CDR1 SGDLS and CDR2 YYNGEE. The CDR3 contains 13 residues. Trimming took 4 bases from V and 8 from J, leaving 12 bases between them. This CDR3 reads CASSPDSGEKLFF. CDR3 coding DNA: TGTGCCAGCAGCCCCGACTCGGGGGAAAAACTGTTTTTT.

The chain is built from TRBV9 and TRBJ1-4; D ambiguous. Trimming took off 5 bases at V and 2 bases at J, with 7 bases between the two ends. The CDR3 contains 13 residues. Germline CDR1 SGDLS, CDR2 YYNGEE. The CDR3 DNA follows: TGTGCCAGCAGGGGCCGGACTAATGAAAAACTGTTTTTT. The encoded protein is CASRGRTNEKLFF.

The V call is TRBV7-9, the J call TRBJ1-5, with 9 bases identical to TRBD1. The trim removed 3 bases at V and 6 bases at J, leaving 6 bases unmatched. Looked up from germline, CDR1 is SEHNR and CDR2 is FQNEAQ (reference sequence). The CDR3 is 15 amino acids. The CDR3 loop is CASSLGDRVSQPQHF. CDR3 DNA sequence: TGTGCCAGCAGCTTGGGGGACAGGGTTTCTCAGCCCCAGCATTTT. Supplemented by reference TRBV7-9 and TRBJ1-5, the full variable domain reads DTGVSQNPRHKITKRGQNVTFRCDPISEHNRLYWYRQTLGQGPEFLTYFQNEAQLEKSRLLSDRFSAERPKGSFSTLEIQRTEQGDSAMYLCASSLGDRVSQPQHFGDGTRLSIL.

The chain is built from TRBV28 and TRBJ2-7; D remains ambiguous. This CDR3 region has 14 residues. Looked up from germline, CDR1 is MDHEN and CDR2 is SYDVKM. The germline V and J ends were trimmed by 3 bases and 0 bases, with 9 bases remaining between them. The DNA of the CDR3 is TGTGCCAGCAGTTTTGGACGGCGCTCCTACGAGCAGTACTTC. Translation: CASSFGRRSYEQYF.

The J gene is TRBJ2-1, the V gene TRBV9, with TRBD2 matching 12 bases. The germline V gene has CDR1 SGDLS and CDR2 YYNGEE. The CDR3 contains 16 residues. J lost 4 bases, V lost 0 bases, and 2 bases had no gene match. CDR3 in DNA: TGTGCCAGCAGCGTAGAGACTAGCGGGAGTTACAATGAGCAGTTCTTC. Translated, it gives CASSVETSGSYNEQFF. The full variable domain, its missing parts supplied by reference TRBV9 and TRBJ2-1, is DSGVTQTPKHLITATGQRVTLRCSPRSGDLSVYWYQQSLDQGLQFLIQYYNGEERAKGNILERFSAQQFPDLHSELNLSSLELGDSALYFCASSVETSGSYNEQFFGPGTRLTVL.

This clone was counted once. This sequence joins TRBV6-6 and TRBJ1-4; 9 nucleotides match TRBD1. With 5 bases clipped from V and 7 bases from J, the junction kept 5 bases outside the gene matches. Germline loops: CDR1 MNHNY, CDR2 SVGAGI (reference sequence). CDR3 size: 14 residues. In DNA, the CDR3 is TGTGCCAGCAGTCCGACAGGGGGGGGTGAAAAACTGTTTTTT. Translated, it gives CASSPTGGGEKLFF.

The chain links TRBV5-1 to TRBJ1-1, with D perhaps matching TRBD1 (5 bases). This CDR3 has 14 amino acids. V lost 1 base and J lost 0, with 7 bases in between. CDR1 SGHRS and CDR2 YFSETQ come from the germline V gene. The CDR3 nucleotides read TGCGCCAGCAGCTTGATGGACATGAACACTGAAGCTTTCTTT. Translated, it gives CASSLMDMNTEAFF.

The CDR3 bases are TGTGCCAGCAGCTTAACGGGCGGGCCTGAAGCTTTCTTT. As protein: CASSLTGGPEAFF. The genes are TRBV7-3 and TRBJ1-1; D call uncertain. This CDR3 spans 13 amino acids. Germline-derived CDR1 and CDR2 are SGHTA and FQGTGA. V was cut by 0 bases and J by 6 bases, with 8 bases left in between. The full variable domain, its missing parts supplied by reference TRBV7-3 and TRBJ1-1, is GAGVSQTPSNKVTEKGKYVELRCDPISGHTALYWYRQSLGQGPEFLIYFQGTGAADDSGLPNDRFFAVRPEGSVSTLKIQRTERGDSAVYLCASSLTGGPEAFFGQGTRLTVV.

The chain uses TRBV4-1 and TRBJ2-7, with D possibly TRBD1 on 6 matching bases. CDR3 length equals 13 residues. The germline gives CDR1 MGHRA, CDR2 YSYEKL. The V end lost 4 bases, the J end lost 0 bases, and 7 bases lay between the germline ends. This CDR3 is CASSPDSSYEQYF. CDR3 nucleotide sequence: TGCGCCAGCAGCCCGGACAGCTCCTACGAGCAGTACTTC.

J is TRBJ1-4 and V is TRBV6-1, with D perhaps TRBD1 (6 bases). From germline, CDR1 is MNHNS and CDR2 SASEGT. The CDR3 runs to 14 residues. The V and J ends lost 5 bases and 7 bases respectively, with 14 bases between them. This CDR3 is CASSLGGGGEKLFF. In DNA form, the CDR3 reads TGTGCCAGCAGTTTAGGGGGGGGAGGTGAAAAACTGTTTTTT.

This clone has at least ten counts. The CDR3 region is CASRTGLAGYEQYF. The CDR3 coding sequence is TGCGCCAGCAGAACGGGACTAGCGGGATACGAGCAGTACTTC. The V gene is TRBV5-1, the J gene TRBJ2-7, with 13 nucleotides matching TRBD2. In germline, CDR1 is SGHRS, CDR2 YFSETQ. The CDR3 totals 14 residues. The J segment lost 4 bases and the V segment lost 5 bases, leaving 3 bases of the junction unmatched.

The chain links TRBV5-6 to TRBJ1-6; TRBD1 is a possible D gene (5 bases). The germline V gene has CDR1 SGHDT and CDR2 YYEEEE. The CDR3 contains 17 residues. Trimming took 0 bases from V and 2 from J, leaving 12 bases between them. The CDR3 protein is CASSLEGPRAYNSPLHF. Written as DNA, the CDR3 is TGTGCCAGCAGCTTGGAGGGACCCAGGGCCTATAATTCACCCCTCCACTTT.

The rearrangement links TRBV9 to TRBJ2-5; possible D gene TRBD1, 8 bases. V gave up 2 bases and J gave up 11 bases, with 19 bases separating them. This CDR3 contains 14 residues. Germline V lookup: CDR1 SGDLS, CDR2 YYNGEE. The CDR3: CASSVTYRGREQYF. The CDR3 nucleotides are TGTGCCAGCAGCGTCACATACAGGGGGAGGGAGCAGTACTTC. The full variable domain, in which reference TRBV9 and TRBJ2-5 provide the parts outside the CDR3, is DSGVTQTPKHLITATGQRVTLRCSPRSGDLSVYWYQQSLDQGLQFLIQYYNGEERAKGNILERFSAQQFPDLHSELNLSSLELGDSALYFCASSVTYRGREQYFGPGTRLLVL.

The chain carries TRBV6-5 and TRBJ2-7, with 10 bases identical to TRBD2. V shed 6 bases, J shed 0 bases, and the junction held 5 bases outside the gene matches. Germline V gene sequence: CDR1 MNHEY, CDR2 SVGAGI. This CDR3 contains 15 residues. The CDR3: CASRGGTSASYEQYF. CDR3 in DNA: TGTGCCAGCAGGGGCGGGACTAGCGCCTCCTACGAGCAGTACTTC.

The rearrangement joins TRBV29-1 to TRBJ2-5; 7 bases map to TRBD2. The CDR3 spans 16 residues. Trimming cost V 0 bases and J 0 bases; bases outside gene matches: 7. The germline V gene encodes CDR1 SQVTM and CDR2 ANQGSEA. The CDR3 loop reads CSVEDLGGGYQETQYF. The DNA for the CDR3 is TGCAGCGTTGAAGATCTTGGGGGGGGGTACCAAGAGACCCAGTACTTC.

The chain carries TRBV7-9 and TRBJ2-7; perhaps TRBD2 as D (5 bases). Trimming took 3 bases from V and 3 from J, leaving 9 bases between them. The germline V gene has CDR1 SEHNR and CDR2 FQNEAQ (reference sequence). The length of the CDR3 is 13 residues. CDR3 sequence: CASSFVGNYEQYF. The CDR3 region has the DNA TGTGCCAGCAGCTTCGTCGGGAACTACGAGCAGTACTTC.

This clone was seen a single time. The CDR3 is CASSYPGTGRTYEQYF. In DNA, the CDR3 is TGTGCCAGCAGTTACCCCGGGACAGGGCGAACCTACGAGCAGTACTTC. The V call is TRBV6-6, the J call TRBJ2-7, with 9 positions matching TRBD1. The V segment lost 2 bases and the J segment 2 bases; nucleotides outside the gene matches: 7. The CDR3 contains 16 residues. Germline-derived CDR1 and CDR2 are MNHNY and SVGAGI (reference sequence).